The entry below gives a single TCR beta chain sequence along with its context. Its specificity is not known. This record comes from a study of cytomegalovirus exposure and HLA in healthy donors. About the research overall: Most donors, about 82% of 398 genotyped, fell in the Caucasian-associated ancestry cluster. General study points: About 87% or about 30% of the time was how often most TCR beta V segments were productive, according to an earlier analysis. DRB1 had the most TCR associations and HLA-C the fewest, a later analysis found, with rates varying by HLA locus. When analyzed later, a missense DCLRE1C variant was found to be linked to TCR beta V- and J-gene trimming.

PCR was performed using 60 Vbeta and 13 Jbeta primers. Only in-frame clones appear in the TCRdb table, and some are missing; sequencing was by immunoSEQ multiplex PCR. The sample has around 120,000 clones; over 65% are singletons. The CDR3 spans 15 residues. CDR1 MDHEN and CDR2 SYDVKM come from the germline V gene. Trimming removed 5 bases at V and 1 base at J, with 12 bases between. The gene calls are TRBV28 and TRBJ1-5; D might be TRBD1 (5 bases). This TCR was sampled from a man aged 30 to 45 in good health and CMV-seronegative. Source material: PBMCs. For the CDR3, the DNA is TGTGCCAGCAGTACCCAGGGTTGGAGCAATCAGCCCCAGCATTTT. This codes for CASSTQGWSNQPQHF. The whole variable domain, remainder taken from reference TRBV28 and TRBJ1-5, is DVKVTQSSRYLVKRTGEKVFLECVQDMDHENMFWYRQDPGLGLRLIYFSYDVKMKEKGDIPEGYSVSREKKERFSLILESASTNQTSMYLCASSTQGWSNQPQHFGDGTRLSIL.